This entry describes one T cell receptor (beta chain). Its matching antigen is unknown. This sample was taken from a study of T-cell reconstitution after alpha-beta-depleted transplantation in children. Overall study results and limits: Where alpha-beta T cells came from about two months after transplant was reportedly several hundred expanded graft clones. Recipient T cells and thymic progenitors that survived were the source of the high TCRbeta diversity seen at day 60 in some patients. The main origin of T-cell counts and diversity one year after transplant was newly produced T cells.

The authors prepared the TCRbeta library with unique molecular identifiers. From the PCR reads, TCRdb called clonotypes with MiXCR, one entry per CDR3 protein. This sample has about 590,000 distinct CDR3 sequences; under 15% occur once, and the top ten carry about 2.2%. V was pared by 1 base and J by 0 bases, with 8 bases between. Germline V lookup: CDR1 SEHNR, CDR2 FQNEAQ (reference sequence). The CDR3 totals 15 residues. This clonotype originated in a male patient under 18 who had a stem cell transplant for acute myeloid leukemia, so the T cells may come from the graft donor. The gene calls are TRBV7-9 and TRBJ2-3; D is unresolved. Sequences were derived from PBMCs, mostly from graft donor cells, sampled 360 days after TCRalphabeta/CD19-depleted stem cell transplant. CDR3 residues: CASSLGDLSTDTQYF. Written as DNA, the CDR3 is TGTGCCAGCAGCTTAGGGGATCTTAGCACAGATACGCAGTATTTT.